Listed below are T cell receptor beta chains from one sample, sequenced in a study of blood T cell repertoires in COVID-19. Measured with immunoSEQ multiplex PCR; TCRdb has only the in-frame clones, and not every one. The sample lists about 140,000 clones, roughly four fifths occurring once. The sample was peripheral blood. Source of these receptors: a human donor in a cohort sampled during active COVID-19. Each CDR3 is given with its conserved first and last residue. Fields, in order: V gene, clone size, D gene, J gene, CDR3 DNA, CDR3 protein. D genes are given only for firm matches. Rows may omit the clone size; those that give it use once, few, many or a size class.

>TRBV5-1|.|TRBD1|TRBJ2-3
TGCGCCAGCAGCTTGGCGGGGACAGGGCCCACAGATACGCAGTATTTT
CASSLAGTGPTDTQYF
>TRBV2|.|TRBD2|TRBJ2-7
TGTGCCAGCAGAGGGCCCAGCGGGAGAAATAACTACGAGCAGTACTTC
CASRGPSGRNNYEQYF
>TRBV5-1|.|TRBD2|TRBJ2-1
TGCGCCAGCAGCTTGGGCGGGAGGTTAGATGAGCAGTTCTTC
CASSLGGRLDEQFF
>TRBV14|.|.|TRBJ2-1
TGTGCCAGCAGTCAGAACACTAGAAGAAGTTCCTACAATGAGCAGTTCTTC
CASSQNTRRSSYNEQFF
>TRBV5-1|.|.|TRBJ1-4
TGCGCCAGCAGCTCCCGGTTTGCAACTAATGAAAAACTGTTTTTT
CASSSRFATNEKLFF
>TRBV28|.|.|TRBJ1-2
TGTGCCAGCAGTCCTCAGCGGGGGTCCTCCTTCTACACCTTC
CASSPQRGSSFYTF
>TRBV6-5|.|TRBD1|TRBJ1-1
TGTGCCAGCAGTTACGGACAGGGGTACACTGAAGCTTTCTTT
CASSYGQGYTEAFF
>TRBV19|.|.|TRBJ2-7
TGTGCCAGTATGCAGGTTACGTACAACGAGCAGTACTTC
CASMQVTYNEQYF
>TRBV3-1/TRBV3-2|.|.|TRBJ1-3
TGTGCCAGCAAATCCTTAGTTGCTGGAAACACCATATATTTT
CASKSLVAGNTIYF
>TRBV10-1|.|TRBD1|TRBJ2-1
TGCGCCAGTTACCTCAGGGGGCCCCTCTCCTACAATGAGCAGTTCTTC
CASYLRGPLSYNEQFF
>TRBV27|.|.|TRBJ1-1
TGTGCCAGCAGTTTATTTGGGACACCCACCCCACAGAGTAGTGCTTTCTTT
CASSLFGTPTPQSSAFF
>TRBV9|.|.|TRBJ2-2
TGTGCCAGCAGCGTAGGCCTCCAAGGAGGGGCTAATACGAACACCGGGGAGCTGTTTTTT
CASSVGLQGGANTNTGELFF
>TRBV5-1|.|TRBD1|TRBJ1-2
TGCGCCAGCAGCTCTCCGGGACAGGGGGATTATGGCTACACCTTC
CASSSPGQGDYGYTF
>TRBV28|.|.|TRBJ2-1
TGTGCCAGCAGTTTTAGGGCGGCCCGGGGTGAGCAGTTCTTC
CASSFRAARGEQFF
>TRBV28|.|.|TRBJ2-5
TGTGCCAGCAGTCTGAGGGCAGAAGAGACCCAGTACTTC
CASSLRAEETQYF
>TRBV9|once|.|TRBJ1-1
TGTGCCAGCAGCGTAGATGGGGCCAGCACTGAAGCTTTCTTT
CASSVDGASTEAFF
>TRBV6-2/TRBV6-3|.|.|TRBJ2-7
TGTGCCAGCACCCCGCTAGCGCGTAACTACGAGCAGTACTTC
CASTPLARNYEQYF
>TRBV5-1|.|TRBD2|TRBJ2-2
TGCGCCAGCACCCCCGGAGGGACTAGCGACAACACCGGGGAGCTGTTTTTT
CASTPGGTSDNTGELFF
>TRBV28|.|.|TRBJ1-2
TGTGCCAGCAGCCAATTGGGATTACGGCAGGGGAACTATGGCTACACCTTC
CASSQLGLRQGNYGYTF
>TRBV6-5|.|.|TRBJ1-5
TGTGCCAGTAGAAGGACAGGCAATCAGCCCCAGCATTTT
CASRRTGNQPQHF
>TRBV7-2|.|.|TRBJ2-7
TGTGCCAGCAGTACCCTCGTCGGGACTGCGGAGCAGTACTTC
CASSTLVGTAEQYF
>TRBV10-3|.|TRBD2|TRBJ2-5
TGTGCCATCAGTAGCGGGAGGGGAGAGACCCAGTACTTC
CAISSGRGETQYF
>TRBV7-2|.|TRBD2|TRBJ2-1
TGTGCCAGCAGCTTGGAGCGACTAGCGGGACGGGAGCAGTTCTTC
CASSLERLAGREQFF
>TRBV11-3|.|TRBD2|TRBJ2-3
TGTGCCAGCAGCCCCGCGGCGGGAGCATCAGATACGCAGTATTTT
CASSPAAGASDTQYF
>TRBV3-1/TRBV3-2|.|TRBD1|TRBJ1-1
TGTGCCAGCAGCCCGCAGGGGGCAACGGGGTTCAACACTGAAGCTTTCTTT
CASSPQGATGFNTEAFF
>TRBV9|.|.|TRBJ2-3
TGTGCCAGCAGCGCCCAATTGGCGGGGACCCTTTATACGCAGTATTTT
CASSAQLAGTLYTQYF
>TRBV4-3|.|TRBD2|TRBJ2-1
TGCGCCAGCAGCCAAGAAGCGGGAGGGCAGGATGAGCAGTTCTTC
CASSQEAGGQDEQFF
>TRBV7-3|.|TRBD2|TRBJ2-3
TGTGCCAGCAGCTTAAGCGGGAGGGCAGATACGCAGTATTTT
CASSLSGRADTQYF
>TRBV7-9|.|.|TRBJ1-4
TGTGCCAGCAGCTTAAGTTCAGTTAATGAAAAACTGTTTTTT
CASSLSSVNEKLFF
>TRBV7-3|.|.|TRBJ2-3
TGTGCCAGCAGCTTAGCTTCCGTGGGCGCAGATACGCAGTATTTT
CASSLASVGADTQYF
>TRBV18|.|TRBD2|TRBJ2-2
TGTGCCAGCTCATCACCTAGCGGGATAAACACCGGGGAGCTGTTTTTT
CASSSPSGINTGELFF
>TRBV7-2|few|TRBD2|TRBJ2-1
TGTGCCAGCAGCTTAGGTGGGACTAGCGGCAATGAGCAGTTCTTC
CASSLGGTSGNEQFF
>TRBV19|.|.|TRBJ1-2
TGTGCCAGTAGTATACCCGATGGGAGGCCTCGTAACTATGGCTACACCTTC
CASSIPDGRPRNYGYTF
>TRBV6-6|.|TRBD2|TRBJ2-5
TGTGCCAGCATCTCGGGACTAGCGGTACAAGAGACCCAGTACTTC
CASISGLAVQETQYF
>TRBV6-6|.|.|TRBJ1-5
TGTGCCAGCAGACGACAGGACAATAGCAATCAGCCCCAGCATTTT
CASRRQDNSNQPQHF
>TRBV24-1|.|TRBD2|TRBJ2-5
TGTGCCACCAGTGATTCCGGGACTAGCGCTGACCGGGAGACCCAGTACTTC
CATSDSGTSADRETQYF
>TRBV4-3|.|TRBD1|TRBJ1-4
TGCGCCAGCAGCCAAGATCTAGGGGGCGTAGGATCATCTAATGAAAAACTGTTTTTT
CASSQDLGGVGSSNEKLFF
>TRBV23-1|.|.|TRBJ1-5
TGCGCCAGCAGTCAGCGCCAGGGTAATCAGCCCCAGCATTTT
CASSQRQGNQPQHF
>TRBV6-5|.|TRBD1|TRBJ1-3
TGTGCCAGCAGTCGGACAGGGGATGGAAACACCATATATTTT
CASSRTGDGNTIYF
>TRBV2|.|.|TRBJ2-5
TGTGCCAGCAGTGAATATCCTAGCAGGGAGACCCAGTACTTC
CASSEYPSRETQYF
>TRBV5-1|.|TRBD2|TRBJ2-1
TGCGCCAGTACCGATAGCGGGAGGGCCGATGAGCAGTTCTTC
CASTDSGRADEQFF
>TRBV15|.|TRBD1|TRBJ2-5
TGTGCCACCAGCAGAGAGGGGACAGGGAGAGAGACCCAGTACTTC
CATSREGTGRETQYF
>TRBV6-6|.|.|TRBJ2-7
TGTGCCAGCAGTTACTCGGCGGAAACCTACGAGCAGTACTTC
CASSYSAETYEQYF
>TRBV28|.|.|TRBJ2-1
TGTGCCAGCAGCCTCGTCGGGGACAATGAGCAGTTCTTC
CASSLVGDNEQFF
>TRBV2|few|.|TRBJ2-5
TGTGCCAGCAGGGTGGGAGAAGGGGAGACCCAGTACTTC
CASRVGEGETQYF
>TRBV5-4|.|.|TRBJ1-2
TGTGCCATCGGTGACAGGAGGCTAAACTATGGCTACACCTTC
CAIGDRRLNYGYTF
>TRBV6-7|.|TRBD2|TRBJ2-2
TGTGCCAGCAGTTACTCGCGGACTAGCGGACCGAACACCGGGGAGCTGTTTTTT
CASSYSRTSGPNTGELFF
>TRBV5-1|.|.|TRBJ2-5
TGCGCCAGCAGATTGGACCGAGGATGGGAGACCCAGTACTTC
CASRLDRGWETQYF
>TRBV2|.|TRBD2|TRBJ2-1
TGTGCCAGCAGTGCCGGGACTAGTGACCTGAACGAGCAGTTCTTC
CASSAGTSDLNEQFF
>TRBV9|.|.|TRBJ1-3
TGTGCCAGCAGCTTAGGGACATCCCGCTCTGGAAACACCATATATTTT
CASSLGTSRSGNTIYF
>TRBV5-1|.|.|TRBJ1-2
TGCGCCAGCAGCTTCCACTCGGGTAACTATGGCTACACCTTC
CASSFHSGNYGYTF
>TRBV19|.|TRBD1|TRBJ1-1
TGTGCCAGTAGTGAACAGGGGTCGTGGACTGAAGCTTTCTTT
CASSEQGSWTEAFF
>TRBV19|.|.|TRBJ1-4
TGTGCCAGTAGTGCACCGGAGGCAGCCGAAAAACTGTTTTTT
CASSAPEAAEKLFF
>TRBV29-1|.|TRBD1|TRBJ2-7
TGCAGCGTTGAAGATCCTCACGGGACAGGGTCCTACGAGCAGTACTTC
CSVEDPHGTGSYEQYF
>TRBV27|.|TRBD1|TRBJ2-4
TGTGCCAGCAGCTGGGACAGGAAAAACATTCAGTACTTC
CASSWDRKNIQYF
>TRBV11-2|.|TRBD1|TRBJ1-4
TGTGCCAGCAGCAACCGGGACAGGGGGCAAGCTAATGAAAAACTGTTTTTT
CASSNRDRGQANEKLFF